The clone carrying this T cell receptor (beta chain) was counted once. This sample was taken from a study of somatic mutations in cytotoxic T cells in rheumatoid arthritis. CDR1 MDHEN and CDR2 SYDVKM come from the germline V gene. V lost 1 base and J 5 bases, leaving 18 bases between the germline ends. The CDR3 spans 16 residues. TCRdb keeps only in-frame clones here, not all; method: immunoSEQ multiplex PCR. The sample carries around 19,000 clones, around 84% recorded once. The chain uses TRBV28 and TRBJ2-7; D is unclear. The clonotype comes from a woman between 50 and 59 years old in good health. Sample: CD8+ T cells sorted from blood. DNA for the CDR3: TGTGCCAGCAGTTTATACCTAGGGTCTTACTACGACGAGCAGTACTTC. Amino acid sequence: CASSLYLGSYYDEQYF.